Included here is one TCR beta chain sequence, with context. Clones were read by immunoSEQ multiplex PCR, and TCRdb kept only the in-frame ones, dropping some. The data hold roughly 220,000 clones, with roughly 94% observed a single time. The data were obtained in a study of control samples from healthy donors and cancer patients. CDR1 is MDHEN, CDR2 SYDVKM, per germline. The germline V and J ends were trimmed by 6 bases and 4 bases, with 9 bases remaining between them. The CDR3 length is 12 residues. This TCR came from a man aged 45-65 years in good health. The sample consisted of blood. V gene TRBV28 combines with J gene TRBJ1-2, with D hard to call. The CDR3 reads CASRPGFYGYTF. CDR3 DNA sequence: TGTGCCAGCAGACCGGGATTCTATGGCTACACCTTC.